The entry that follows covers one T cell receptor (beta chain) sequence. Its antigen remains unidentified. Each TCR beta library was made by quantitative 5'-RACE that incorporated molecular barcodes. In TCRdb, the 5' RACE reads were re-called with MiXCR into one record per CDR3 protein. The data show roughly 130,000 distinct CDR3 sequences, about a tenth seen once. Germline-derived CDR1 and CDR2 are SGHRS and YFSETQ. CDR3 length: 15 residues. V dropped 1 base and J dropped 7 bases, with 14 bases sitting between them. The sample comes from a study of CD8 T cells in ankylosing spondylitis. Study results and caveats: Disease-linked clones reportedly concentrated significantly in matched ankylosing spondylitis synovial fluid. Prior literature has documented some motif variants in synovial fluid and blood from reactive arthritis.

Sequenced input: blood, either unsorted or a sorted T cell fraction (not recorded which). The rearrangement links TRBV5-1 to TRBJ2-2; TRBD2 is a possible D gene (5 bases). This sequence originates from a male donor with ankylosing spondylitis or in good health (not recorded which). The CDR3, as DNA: TGCGCCAGCAGCTTGTATAGTAGCGAGGGCGGGGAGCTGTTTTTT. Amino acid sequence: CASSLYSSEGGELFF.